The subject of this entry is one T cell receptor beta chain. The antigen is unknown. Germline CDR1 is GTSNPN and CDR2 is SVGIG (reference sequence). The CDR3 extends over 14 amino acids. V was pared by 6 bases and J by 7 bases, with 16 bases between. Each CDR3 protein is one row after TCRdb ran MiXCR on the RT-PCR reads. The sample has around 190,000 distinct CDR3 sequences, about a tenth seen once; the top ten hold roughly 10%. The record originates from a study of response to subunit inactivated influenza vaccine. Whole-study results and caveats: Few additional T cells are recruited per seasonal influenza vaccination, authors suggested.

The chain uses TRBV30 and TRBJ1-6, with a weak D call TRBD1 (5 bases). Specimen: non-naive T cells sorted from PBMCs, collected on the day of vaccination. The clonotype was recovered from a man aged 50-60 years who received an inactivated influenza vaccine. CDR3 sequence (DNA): TGTGCCTGTAGACGGGACCGCACAAATTCACCCCTCCACTTT. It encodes CACRRDRTNSPLHF.